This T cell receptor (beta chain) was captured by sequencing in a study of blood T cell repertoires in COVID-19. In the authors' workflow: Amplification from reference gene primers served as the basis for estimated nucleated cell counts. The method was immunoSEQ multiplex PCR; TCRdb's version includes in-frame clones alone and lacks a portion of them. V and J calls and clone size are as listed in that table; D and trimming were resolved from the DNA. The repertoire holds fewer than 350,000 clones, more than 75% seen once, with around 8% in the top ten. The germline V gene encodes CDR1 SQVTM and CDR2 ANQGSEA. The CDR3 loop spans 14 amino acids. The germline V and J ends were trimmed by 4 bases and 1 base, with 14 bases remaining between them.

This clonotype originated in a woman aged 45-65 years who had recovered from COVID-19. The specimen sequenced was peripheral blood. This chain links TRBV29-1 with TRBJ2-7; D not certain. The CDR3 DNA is TGCAGCGTTGTACTGGGCTTACAGTCCTACGAGCAGTACTTC. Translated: CSVVLGLQSYEQYF.